One sample yielded the 12 T cell receptor beta chains listed below, sequenced in a study of blood T cell repertoires in COVID-19. TCRdb keeps only in-frame clones here, not all; method: immunoSEQ multiplex PCR. In the table there are around 170,000 clones, roughly 80% of which are singletons. Sequencing used peripheral blood. The origin of the receptors is a man younger than 30 with active or convalescent COVID-19.

The chain links TRBV29-1 to TRBJ1-3; possible D gene TRBD1, 5 bases. From germline, CDR1 is SQVTM and CDR2 ANQGSEA. This CDR3 is 15 amino acids long. The V end was cut by 5 bases, the J end by 0 bases, with 14 bases between. CDR3 loop: CSVYGGIGSGNTIYF. DNA of the CDR3: TGCAGCGTTTATGGGGGGATCGGCTCTGGAAACACCATATATTTT. The variable domain in full, completed from reference TRBV29-1 and TRBJ1-3, reads SAVISQKPSRDICQRGTSLTIQCQVDSQVTMMFWYRQQPGQSLTLIATANQGSEATYESGFVIDKFPISRPNLTFSTLTVSNMSPEDSSIYLCSVYGGIGSGNTIYFGEGSWLTVV.

The chain uses TRBV4-3 and TRBJ2-1; weak D call: TRBD2 (5 bases). V gave up 4 bases and J gave up 4 bases, with 17 bases separating them. The CDR3 covers 16 residues. Germline CDR1 LGHNA, CDR2 YSLEER. The CDR3 protein is CASSPRSSGFYNEQFF. The CDR3 DNA reads as TGCGCCAGCAGCCCCCGCTCCAGCGGTTTTTACAATGAGCAGTTCTTC.

This chain uses TRBV11-2 with TRBJ1-4; tentatively, D is TRBD1 (6 bases). The germline gives CDR1 SGHAT, CDR2 FQNNGV. Trimming cost V 1 base and J 0 bases, with 15 bases left between them. There are 18 residues in the CDR3. The CDR3 nucleotides are TGTGCCAGCAGCTTAGCAGGGGCCCGATTTGCAACTAATGAAAAACTGTTTTTT. Amino acids: CASSLAGARFATNEKLFF.

This clone was detected only once. The chain carries TRBV5-4 and TRBJ2-1; maybe TRBD2 (7 bases). V lost 2 bases, J lost 7 bases, and 13 bases lay in between. This CDR3 has 14 amino acids. Per the germline V gene, CDR1 is SGHNT and CDR2 is YYREEE (reference sequence). The CDR3 loop reads CASSLRGAGNEQFF. CDR3 DNA sequence: TGTGCCAGCAGCTTACGGGGGGCCGGGAATGAGCAGTTCTTC.

As regards this clone: Distinct nucleotide sequences in the sample also encode this CDR3. The J gene is TRBJ2-6, the V gene TRBV5-4, with TRBD2 as a possible D gene (7 bases). Germline CDR1 reads SGHNT; CDR2 reads YYREEE (reference sequence). V was trimmed by 5 bases and J by 2 bases, leaving 14 bases between them. The CDR3 loop spans 16 amino acids. DNA of the CDR3: TGTGCCAGCAGTTTCGAAGGGGGGGCTGGGGCCAACGTCCTGACTTTC. Protein product: CASSFEGGAGANVLTF.

The rearrangement links TRBV5-6 to TRBJ2-2; 7 bases line up with TRBD2. Trimming removed 0 bases from V and 5 bases from J; junction bases left unmatched: 4. Germline V gives CDR1 SGHDT, CDR2 YYEEEE. The CDR3 extends over 15 amino acids. CDR3 residues: CASSLGGSHTGELFF. The DNA for the CDR3 is TGTGCCAGCAGCTTGGGCGGGAGCCATACCGGGGAGCTGTTTTTT.

J is TRBJ2-1 and V is TRBV14, with 7 bases fitting TRBD2. This CDR3 comprises 16 residues. Per the germline V gene, CDR1 is SGHDN and CDR2 is FVKESK. The ends lost 1 base at V and 4 bases at J; junction bases unmatched: 7. The CDR3 DNA reads TGTGCCAGCAGCCAAGGTCTCGGGGGGAAGTACAATGAGCAGTTCTTC. Translating it yields CASSQGLGGKYNEQFF.

With regard to this clone: Germline is not matched at one junction end, which may reflect a read error. This sequence joins TRBV5-1 and TRBJ2-1; 8 bases line up with TRBD2. Germline V gene lookup returns CDR1 SGHRS and CDR2 YFSETQ. The CDR3 totals 15 residues. The CDR3, as DNA: TGCGCCCGCAGCGACGGGGGGGATCCTTACAATGAGCAGTTCTTC. It is translated as CARSDGGDPYNEQFF.

The J gene is TRBJ1-5, the V gene TRBV19; D might be TRBD1 (6 bases). Germline V gene data show CDR1 as LNHDA and CDR2 as SQIVND (reference sequence). V was pared by 7 bases and J by 2 bases, with 15 bases between. This CDR3 is 15 amino acids long. The CDR3 coding sequence is TGTGCCAGTAATTATTTAGGGGGAGGCAATCAGCCCCAGCATTTT. Translated, it gives CASNYLGGGNQPQHF.

The chain links TRBV7-3 to TRBJ2-5; unclear D gene. Looked up from germline, CDR1 is SGHTA and CDR2 is FQGTGA. Trimming removed 2 bases at V and 0 bases at J, with 16 bases between. There are 17 residues in the CDR3. The CDR3 DNA reads TGTGCCAGCAGCTTAGGTAGCTTTGGCGGAAACCAAGAGACCCAGTACTTC. Its protein product is CASSLGSFGGNQETQYF. Full variable domain (remainder filled in from reference TRBV7-3 and TRBJ2-5): GAGVSQTPSNKVTEKGKYVELRCDPISGHTALYWYRQSLGQGPEFLIYFQGTGAADDSGLPNDRFFAVRPEGSVSTLKIQRTERGDSAVYLCASSLGSFGGNQETQYFGPGTRLLVL.

The J gene is TRBJ2-1, the V gene TRBV4-1; tentatively, D is TRBD1 (5 bases). Trimming removed 1 base at V and 8 bases at J, with 18 bases between. Germline V gene data show CDR1 as MGHRA and CDR2 as YSYEKL. This CDR3 has 16 amino acids. The CDR3 is CASSQARTPTIDEQFF. For the CDR3, the DNA is TGCGCCAGCAGCCAAGCCCGGACACCTACTATAGATGAGCAGTTCTTC.

The chain links TRBV3-1 (or the pseudogene TRBV3-2) to TRBJ1-6; D unclear. V was cut by 3 bases and J by 8 bases, with 8 bases left in between. Germline CDR1 LGHDT, CDR2 YNNKEL (reference sequence). This CDR3 region has 13 residues. CDR3 in DNA: TGTGCCAGCAGCCAGGCCCTGGATTCACCCCTCCACTTT. Its translation: CASSQALDSPLHF.